The sequence of this T cell receptor beta chain was determined in a study of cytomegalovirus exposure and HLA in healthy donors. Whole-study findings and limits: It was found in a later analysis that first-cohort TCR clusters tended to co-occur in the 100 to 150 validation repertoires. Reports described diagnosis of cytomegalovirus status by the classifier as highly specific and sensitive.

To note about this clone: Its target is unknown.

Germline V lookup: CDR1 GTSNPN, CDR2 SVGIG (reference sequence). The germline V and J ends were trimmed by 1 base and 6 bases, with 13 bases remaining between them. This CDR3 is built from 15 residues. Profiling relied on immunoSEQ multiplex PCR, and the TCRdb table lists in-frame clones only, not all of them. The profile shows approximately 100,000 clones, 88% of them singletons. The TCR was taken from a woman younger than 30 in good health and CMV-seronegative. The chain has TRBV30 and TRBJ1-6, with a weak D call TRBD1 (6 bases). Source material: PBMCs. CDR3 sequence: CAWSAGDPFNSPLHF. The DNA of the CDR3 is TGTGCCTGGAGTGCAGGGGATCCCTTTAATTCACCCCTCCACTTT.